The T cell receptor (beta chain) under discussion was sequenced for a study of control samples from healthy donors and cancer patients (TCRdb year 2020). Trimming takes 2 bases from V and 0 bases from J, and the germline ends sit 14 bases apart. The CDR3 runs 16 amino acids, cysteine and phenylalanine included. Only the CDR3 portion is preserved as DNA: 48 bases, with reading frame beginning at the first base. The germline V gene (reference sequence) provides CDR1 SGHNT and CDR2 YYREEE. This clone was seen only once. The target of this receptor is not known. No per-base quality is available; no much larger clone lies one base away. To prepare the library, the immunoSEQ multiplex PCR assay was applied. Not all clones reach the TCRdb copy of this immuneACCESS table, which keeps in-frame sequences only. Checked studies attribute under half of the gap to unresolved V genes and leave the rest unexplained. The sample table lists about 110,000 clones, around 80% of them with a count of one. 6.5% of the sample lies in the top ten.

This receptor was obtained from a man younger than 35 in good health. The receptor chain draws on TRBV5-4 and TRBJ1-1; a weak D assignment points to TRBD1 (6 bases agree). Sequenced sample: blood. The sequence in DNA is TGTGCCAGCAGCTTCGGGGGCGGGGGCTTGAACACTGAAGCTTTCTTT. Translation gives CASSFGGGGLNTEAFF.